This record looks at one T cell receptor beta chain sequence and its context. The data were obtained in a study of blood T cell repertoires in COVID-19. Germline V gene data show CDR1 as MNHEY and CDR2 as SVGAGI. V dropped 5 bases and J dropped 4 bases, with 14 bases sitting between them. This CDR3 region has 15 residues. In the source study's methods: Researchers report that nucleated cell counts were estimated from reference gene primer amplification. Here immunoSEQ multiplex PCR was the method, and the copy in TCRdb shows in-frame clones only, minus some. V and J calls and clone size are given by that table; D and trimming were obtained from the DNA. The sample lists 25,000 to 35,000 clones, 85% to 95% occurring once.

This clonotype originated in a woman in her 70s with COVID-19, enrolled during active disease. The chain employs TRBV6-5 and TRBJ2-2, with D possibly TRBD1 on 5 matching bases. The sequencing input was peripheral blood. CDR3 DNA: TGTGCCAGCAGTAGGGGCAACTTCGGCACCGGGGAGCTGTTTTTT. Its protein product is CASSRGNFGTGELFF.